This entry lists 17 T cell receptor beta chains sequenced from one sample in a study of T-cell memory formation after mild COVID-19 (dated by TCRdb to about 2021). Library preparation used 5' RACE. This sample was sequenced with an Illumina NovaSeq 6000. Clones were called with MiXCR by TCRdb after fastp trimmed the public reads at Q25, and only in-frame beta chains were retained. Rows with a matching CDR3 protein are joined into one entry that keeps the most common DNA and genes. The sample table records 45,000 to 65,000 distinct CDR3 sequences; roughly a tenth of these occur just once. The ten most abundant clones make up around 11% of the sample. Sequenced material: PBMCs or a T cell subset sorted from them (not recorded which). These receptors were collected from an adult woman who had mild COVID-19 (a few samples of this study predate the infection). The sample titles of this study are shuffled in the database, so cell type and time point are left out; the donor was told from shared clones.

This clonotype was detected many times. This sequence joins TRBV4-2 and TRBJ1-2, with D possibly matching TRBD1 (6 bases). There are 15 residues in the CDR3. V gave up 3 bases and J gave up 4 bases, with 15 bases separating them. Germline V gene data show CDR1 as LGHNA and CDR2 as YNFKEQ. The CDR3 here is CASSHLGGGGYGYTF. CDR3 coding DNA: TGTGCCAGCAGCCACCTAGGGGGGGGTGGCTATGGCTACACCTTC.

The J gene is TRBJ2-3, the V gene TRBV2, with 7 bases that match TRBD2. Germline V gene data show CDR1 as SNHLY and CDR2 as FYNNEI. After removal of 8 bases from V and 1 base from J, the junction contained 9 bases not matched to a gene. The CDR3 totals 15 residues. The CDR3 protein is CASGRPAGGTDTQYF. The CDR3 coding sequence is TGTGCCAGCGGTAGACCGGCGGGGGGCACAGATACGCAGTATTTT.

This clonotype has at least ten counts. CDR3: CASSREFGGYEQYF. The DNA of the CDR3 is TGCGCCAGCAGCCGGGAATTTGGGGGTTACGAGCAGTACTTC. This chain connects TRBV4-1 to TRBJ2-7; D possibly uses TRBD1 or TRBD2 (5 bases each). The germline gives CDR1 MGHRA, CDR2 YSYEKL. Between the trimmed V and J ends, which lost 4 bases and 4 bases, there was a span of 14 bases. This CDR3 comprises 14 residues.

The V call is TRBV18, the J call TRBJ2-3; the D is unclear. Germline V lookup: CDR1 KGHSH, CDR2 LQKENI. V was shortened by 2 bases and J by 4 bases, with 7 bases between the two germline ends. There are 13 residues in the CDR3. In nucleotides, the CDR3 is TGTGCCAGCTCACCAGGAAGTTCAGATACGCAGTATTTT. It is translated as CASSPGSSDTQYF.

J is TRBJ1-5 and V is TRBV27; 10 bases are a match to TRBD1. This CDR3 is built from 18 residues. Germline V lookup: CDR1 MNHEY, CDR2 SMNVEV (reference sequence). V dropped 5 bases and J dropped 6; count of bases not matched to a gene: 16. The CDR3 reads CASSPLGRDRGFGQPQHF. The CDR3, as DNA: TGTGCCAGCAGTCCACTGGGCCGGGACAGGGGTTTCGGTCAGCCCCAGCATTTT.

This clonotype was counted a few times. A junction end diverges from the germline sequence, so it may reflect a read error. The chain recombines TRBV7-7 with TRBJ2-7; 7 bases align to TRBD2. CDR3 length equals 13 residues. CDR1 is SSHAT, CDR2 FNYEAQ, per germline (reference sequence). The chain's CDR3 is CASSLGLGYEQYF. The CDR3 DNA is TGTGCTAGCAGCTTAGGACTAGGCTACGAGCAGTACTTC.

A few counts support this clonotype. J is TRBJ2-1 and V is TRBV11-3; TRBD1 aligns across 9 bases. Unmatched junction bases numbered 17, after V lost 8 bases and J lost 12 bases. The V gene's germline CDR1 is SGHNT and CDR2 YENEEA. This CDR3 is 15 amino acids long. CDR3 in DNA: TGTGCCAGCCTACCTCCGGGACAGGGTTTCGAGTGGCAGTTCTTC. This codes for CASLPPGQGFEWQFF.

This clonotype was picked up a small number of times. CDR3 nucleotide sequence: TGTGCCAGCAGCCTGACACTCGGAAACACCATATATTTT. Protein product: CASSLTLGNTIYF. The chain combines TRBV12-3 or TRBV12-4 with TRBJ1-3; D is undetermined. CDR3 length: 13 residues. V lost 6 bases and J 4 bases, leaving 10 bases between the germline ends.

This clonotype was recorded at least ten times. This sequence joins TRBV24-1 and TRBJ2-7, with D unresolved. The V end was cut by 9 bases, the J end by 6 bases, with 20 bases between. Germline CDR1 KGHDR, CDR2 SFDVKD. The CDR3 contains 14 residues. CDR3 DNA: TGTGCCACCCCTCTGGACCTCTGGCCTTGCGAGCAGTACTTC. Translation: CATPLDLWPCEQYF.

V usage is TRBV19 and J usage is TRBJ1-6, with D tentatively TRBD1 (6 bases). This CDR3 comprises 16 residues. V lost 6 bases and J lost 3, with 15 bases in between. The germline V gene encodes CDR1 LNHDA and CDR2 SQIVND (reference sequence). CDR3 residues: CASRGVQGYYNSPLHF. CDR3 in DNA: TGTGCCAGTAGGGGAGTTCAGGGGTACTATAATTCACCCCTCCACTTT.

This clonotype occurred a few times. This chain connects TRBV21-1 to TRBJ2-1; no check of the table's D call, TRBD1, against the DNA was made. TRBV21-1 constitutes a pseudogene. CDR3 length: 13 amino acids. CDR3 protein: CASSKSVSPIQFF. CDR3 bases: TGTGCCAGCAGCAAATCTGTCTCACCGATTCAGTTCTTC.

This sequence joins TRBV4-1 and TRBJ1-3; D is possibly TRBD1 (5 bases). The CDR3 has 15 residues. V shed 0 bases and J shed 3 bases, with 9 bases lying between them. CDR1 is MGHRA, CDR2 YSYEKL, per germline. The CDR3: CASSQDQGLGNTIYF. CDR3 bases: TGCGCCAGCAGCCAAGATCAGGGTCTTGGAAACACCATATATTTT.

This clonotype was picked up many times. The V and J genes are TRBV5-1 and TRBJ1-3; D unclear. The CDR3 consists of 14 residues. Germline-derived CDR1 and CDR2 are SGHRS and YFSETQ. V gave up 2 bases and J gave up 0 bases, with 6 bases separating them. CDR3 in amino acids: CASSLSNSGNTIYF. The CDR3 coding sequence is TGCGCCAGCAGCTTATCGAACTCTGGAAACACCATATATTTT. Full variable domain (rest looked up from reference TRBV5-1 and TRBJ1-3): KAGVTQTPRYLIKTRGQQVTLSCSPISGHRSVSWYQQTPGQGLQFLFEYFSETQRNKGNFPGRFSGRQFSNSRSEMNVSTLELGDSALYLCASSLSNSGNTIYFGEGSWLTVV.

The chain employs TRBV20-1 and TRBJ1-4; D call uncertain. Germline assignment: CDR1 DFQATT and CDR2 SNEGSKA (reference sequence). This CDR3 is built from 14 residues. V gave up 3 bases and J gave up 6 bases, with 14 bases separating them. The CDR3 here is CSARWLGLHEKLFF. CDR3 DNA sequence: TGCAGTGCTAGGTGGCTCGGGCTTCATGAAAAACTGTTTTTT.

This clonotype was seen at least ten times. V and J are TRBV10-3 and TRBJ2-3; 8 positions agree with TRBD2. Germline trimming cut 7 bases from V and 4 bases from J; bases unmatched to any gene: 10. The CDR3 extends over 15 amino acids. Germline CDR1 is ENHRY and CDR2 is SYGVKD. In nucleotides, the CDR3 is TGTGCCATCACTCCGTCGACTAGCGAGGCAGATACGCAGTATTTT. Amino acids: CAITPSTSEADTQYF.

This clonotype was counted between two and nine times. In nucleotides, the CDR3 is TGTGCCAGCAGCCAGGATACAGGGGCGATGAATCAGCCCCAGCATTTT. Amino acids: CASSQDTGAMNQPQHF. The J gene is TRBJ1-5, the V gene TRBV4-2, with 7 nucleotides matching TRBD1. In germline, CDR1 is LGHNA, CDR2 YNFKEQ. Trimming took 3 bases from V and 4 from J; bases not matched to a gene: 9. The CDR3 extends over 16 amino acids.

This chain links TRBV6-5 with TRBJ1-1; D is ambiguous. The CDR3 is made up of 13 amino acids. Trimming removed 4 bases at V and 0 bases at J, with 6 bases between. Germline V CDR1 and CDR2: MNHEY, SVGAGI. The CDR3 DNA sequence: TGTGCCAGCAGTTCCACAGTGAACACTGAAGCTTTCTTT. It translates to CASSSTVNTEAFF.